This T cell receptor (beta chain) was sequenced in a study of OX40 agonist ivuxolimab in advanced cancers. Sequenced by immunoSEQ multiplex PCR; TCRdb stores in-frame clones only, minus some. The sample consists of nearly 90,000 clones, about 87% of them appearing once. The V gene's germline CDR1 is LGHNA and CDR2 YSLEER. V was clipped by 5 bases and J by 2 bases; unmatched bases: 3. The CDR3 loop spans 15 amino acids. This clonotype originated in an adult with an advanced solid tumor such as melanoma, head and neck, liver or kidney cancer. Sequenced here: CD4+ or CD8+ T cells sorted from blood, sampled in a trial of the OX40 agonist ivuxolimab. The V and J genes are TRBV4-3 and TRBJ2-7; TRBD2 aligns across 13 bases. CDR3 nucleotide sequence: TGCGCCAGCAGCAAGGGGACTAGCGGGGCCTACGAGCAGTACTTC. Protein sequence: CASSKGTSGAYEQYF.